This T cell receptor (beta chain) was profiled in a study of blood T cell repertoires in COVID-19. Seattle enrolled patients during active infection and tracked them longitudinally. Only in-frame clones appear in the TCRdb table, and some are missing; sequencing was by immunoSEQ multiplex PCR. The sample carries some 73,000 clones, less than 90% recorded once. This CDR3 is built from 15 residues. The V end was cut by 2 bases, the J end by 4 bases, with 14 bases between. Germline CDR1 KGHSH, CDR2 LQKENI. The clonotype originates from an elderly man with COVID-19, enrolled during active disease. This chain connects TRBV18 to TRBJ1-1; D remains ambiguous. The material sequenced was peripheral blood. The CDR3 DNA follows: TGTGCCAGCTCACCAACAATGGAGGGTGCCACTGAAGCTTTCTTT. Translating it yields CASSPTMEGATEAFF.